This TCR beta chain was documented in a study of Graves' ophthalmopathy and Graves' hyperthyroidism. The sequenced template was RNA, covering the TCR beta CDR3 region. Second-round multiplex PCR came after first-round RT-PCR with HTBI primers. A single record per CDR3 protein comes from TCRdb applying MiXCR to the multiplex PCR reads. The data show hundreds of thousands of distinct CDR3 sequences, about 47% seen once. Trimming cost V 2 bases and J 9 bases; bases outside gene matches: 7. The germline V gene encodes CDR1 DFQATT and CDR2 SNEGSKA (reference sequence). This CDR3 contains 13 residues. V usage is TRBV20-1 and J usage is TRBJ1-2; 9 bases line up with TRBD1. Sequences were obtained from peripheral blood. The TCR was taken from an adult man with Graves' ophthalmopathy. The CDR3 region has the DNA TGCAGTGCTAGATCAGACAGGGGGGTGCGCTACACCTTC. It is translated as CSARSDRGVRYTF.